This TCR beta chain was documented in a study of T cells in Graves' hyperthyroidism and ophthalmopathy. Study results and caveats: Ophthalmopathy was model-predicted a median about 7.1 months pre-onset. Most expanded thyroid clonotypes above 0.001 also appeared in blood.

The TCR beta CDR3 regions underwent amplification using RNA transcripts as the source. The HTBI primer set served for first-round RT-PCR of the TCR CDR3. MiXCR, applied by TCRdb to the multiplex PCR reads, yields one record per CDR3 protein. The data contain over 250,000 distinct CDR3 sequences, roughly 20% of them singletons. Germline V CDR1 and CDR2: MNHNS, SASEGT. The CDR3 sequence is 17 residues long. V lost 1 base and J lost 0, with 12 bases in between. Uncontrolled infection, other autoimmune disease, pregnancy or lactation excluded patients. It was 10 ml of fresh peripheral blood that supplied the PBMCs. With respect to this clonotype: What it binds is not known.

What was sequenced was blood. The J gene is TRBJ2-2, the V gene TRBV6-1; D tentatively fits TRBD1 or TRBD2 (5 bases each). This clonotype was obtained from a man aged 25 to 40 with Graves' ophthalmopathy. The CDR3, as DNA: TGTGCCAGCAGTGAAGATCCCGGGACGGCGAACACCGGGGAGCTGTTTTTT. Its translation is CASSEDPGTANTGELFF.